The next 17 T cell receptor beta chains were all read from a single sample in a study of shared clonotypes between healthy human individuals. Data came from immunoSEQ multiplex PCR; TCRdb stores just in-frame clones and leaves some out. This sample carries approximately 2.5 million clones, roughly 93% of them seen once, and the ten largest clones take roughly 0.39%. The material sequenced was naive CD4+ T cells from PBMCs. Subset denoted: CD45RA+ positively selected. These TCRs come from a man in his late teens or twenties in good health. Some clones in this sample may be carry-over from other donors' samples.

The chain employs TRBV27 and TRBJ2-5, with 8 bases aligning to TRBD1. Per the germline V gene, CDR1 is MNHEY and CDR2 is SMNVEV (reference sequence). The V segment lost 5 bases and the J segment 7 bases; nucleotides outside the gene matches: 9. The CDR3 sequence is 14 residues long. The CDR3 DNA reads TGTGCCAGCAGTCTACAGGGGGGTTTCGTGACCCAGTACTTC. Encoded protein: CASSLQGGFVTQYF.

This rearrangement joins TRBV7-3 to TRBJ2-2; 8 bases fit TRBD2. This CDR3 is 14 amino acids long. The V gene's germline CDR1 is SGHTA and CDR2 FQGTGA. Unmatched junction bases numbered 4, after V lost 5 bases and J lost 5 bases. The chain's CDR3 is CASSRGGVTGELFF. The CDR3 bases are TGTGCCAGCAGCCGGGGGGGGGTAACCGGGGAGCTGTTTTTT.

V and J are TRBV19 and TRBJ2-7; 14 bases line up with TRBD2. This CDR3 has 15 residues. Trimming cost V 5 bases and J 5 bases; bases outside gene matches: 5. From germline, CDR1 is LNHDA and CDR2 SQIVND (reference sequence). Here the CDR3 reads CASSPRLAGGDEQYF. CDR3 DNA: TGTGCCAGTAGTCCTCGACTAGCGGGAGGGGACGAGCAGTACTTC.

The chain combines TRBV9 with TRBJ2-5, with 8 nucleotides matching TRBD2. Germline V gene lookup returns CDR1 SGDLS and CDR2 YYNGEE. V lost 2 bases to trimming and J lost 5 bases; unmatched junction nucleotides: 17. CDR3 size: 18 residues. CDR3 DNA sequence: TGTGCCAGCAGCGTCGCACTGGAGCGCGGGAGGAAGTGGGAGACCCAGTACTTC. This gives the protein CASSVALERGRKWETQYF.

The rearrangement links TRBV29-1 to TRBJ2-1; 11 bases are shared with TRBD1. Germline assignment: CDR1 SQVTM and CDR2 ANQGSEA. With V trimmed by 6 bases and J by 9 bases, 19 bases remained unmatched. This CDR3 comprises 17 residues. The CDR3 protein is CSVFRTGGPFLVGEQFF. CDR3 nucleotide sequence: TGCAGCGTATTTAGGACAGGGGGCCCATTCCTAGTGGGTGAGCAGTTCTTC.

The rearrangement links TRBV7-9 to TRBJ2-5, with D perhaps matching TRBD1 or TRBD2 (5 bases each). Germline assignment: CDR1 SEHNR and CDR2 FQNEAQ (reference sequence). The germline V and J ends were trimmed by 5 bases and 5 bases, with 15 bases remaining between them. The CDR3 runs to 14 residues. CDR3 in amino acids: CASSPRFEGETQYF. The CDR3 coding sequence is TGTGCCAGCAGCCCCCGATTCGAGGGGGAGACCCAGTACTTC.

A note on this clone: The same CDR3 also results from other DNA sequences found in this sample. This rearrangement joins TRBV5-1 to TRBJ1-1, with 9 positions matching TRBD1. With V trimmed by 4 bases and J by 5 bases, 6 bases remained unmatched. CDR1 SGHRS and CDR2 YFSETQ come from the germline V gene. The CDR3 covers 14 residues. The CDR3 DNA sequence: TGCGCCAGCAGCCAGGGACAGGGTGGAACTGAAGCTTTCTTT. It codes for CASSQGQGGTEAFF.

V gene TRBV29-1 combines with J gene TRBJ2-7; 9 bases match TRBD2. Trimming cost V 2 bases and J 4 bases; bases outside gene matches: 9. Germline V gene lookup returns CDR1 SQVTM and CDR2 ANQGSEA. The CDR3 loop spans 15 amino acids. CDR3: CSVERSTSGLYEQYF. The CDR3, as DNA: TGCAGCGTTGAAAGGTCGACTAGCGGCCTATACGAGCAGTACTTC.

The chain couples TRBV5-1 to TRBJ2-3, with 9 nucleotides matching TRBD2. The germline gives CDR1 SGHRS, CDR2 YFSETQ. V shed 0 bases and J 1 base; nucleotides not matched to a gene: 6. This CDR3 spans 17 amino acids. The CDR3 sequence is CASSLVPAGGRTDTQYF. DNA for the CDR3: TGCGCCAGCAGCTTGGTTCCAGCGGGAGGCCGCACAGATACGCAGTATTTT. The whole variable domain, remainder taken from reference TRBV5-1 and TRBJ2-3, is KAGVTQTPRYLIKTRGQQVTLSCSPISGHRSVSWYQQTPGQGLQFLFEYFSETQRNKGNFPGRFSGRQFSNSRSEMNVSTLELGDSALYLCASSLVPAGGRTDTQYFGPGTRLTVL.

Only one count was recorded for this clone. CDR3 sequence (DNA): TGCGCCAGCAGAAGGACGCACGGGGAAGCTGAGCAGTTCTTC. It yields the protein CASRRTHGEAEQFF. The chain carries TRBV5-1 and TRBJ2-1, with D possibly being TRBD2 (5 bases). This CDR3 region has 14 residues. V lost 5 bases to trimming and J lost 9 bases, with 18 bases between them. In germline, CDR1 is SGHRS, CDR2 YFSETQ.

As to this clone: The same CDR3 arises from other DNA sequences in this sample as well. The chain uses TRBV29-1 and TRBJ2-7, with D uncertain. The germline gives CDR1 SQVTM, CDR2 ANQGSEA. CDR3 size: 11 residues. Trimming shortened V by 4 bases and J by 2 bases, and 6 bases separated the two germline ends. The CDR3 loop reads CSVGPAYEQYF. The DNA for the CDR3 is TGCAGCGTTGGACCCGCCTACGAGCAGTACTTC.

The chain couples TRBV19 to TRBJ1-2; D unclear. CDR3 size: 14 residues. The V gene lost 5 bases and the J gene lost 6 bases, with 16 bases spanning the gap. Germline CDR1 LNHDA, CDR2 SQIVND (reference sequence). This chain's CDR3 is CASSRQATTNGYTF. The CDR3 DNA follows: TGTGCCAGTAGTCGGCAGGCTACAACAAATGGCTACACCTTC.

The CDR3 coding sequence is TGTGCCAGCTCAGTGTTAGCCGAGACCCAGTACTTC. It is translated as CASSVLAETQYF. The chain joins TRBV18 to TRBJ2-5; D unresolved. CDR1 KGHSH and CDR2 LQKENI come from the germline V gene. The length of the CDR3 is 12 residues. Deletions cut 5 bases from V and 5 bases from J, with 9 bases between.

The V call is TRBV9, the J call TRBJ1-2; D unresolved. This CDR3 is 20 amino acids long. Per the germline V gene, CDR1 is SGDLS and CDR2 is YYNGEE. The ends were cut back, 1 base at V and 0 bases at J, with 25 bases in the middle. CDR3 DNA: TGTGCCAGCAGCGTAAAAGGCGGCCCGACGGTAAAGGACGCTAACTATGGCTACACCTTC. Encoded protein: CASSVKGGPTVKDANYGYTF.

The chain has TRBV30 and TRBJ2-5; 7 bases match TRBD2. Unmatched junction bases numbered 10, after V lost 4 bases and J lost 5 bases. Germline lookup yields CDR1 GTSNPN and CDR2 SVGIG (reference sequence). The CDR3 runs 14 residues. CDR3 in DNA: TGTGCCTGGATCCCTCGGGGGGTGGGGGAGACCCAGTACTTC. As protein: CAWIPRGVGETQYF. Variable domain in full (rest from reference TRBV30 and TRBJ2-5): SQTIHQWPATLVQPVGSPLSLECTVEGTSNPNLYWYRQAAGRGLQLLFYSVGIGQISSEVPQNLSASRPQDRQFILSSKKLLLSDSGFYLCAWIPRGVGETQYFGPGTRLLVL.

Of note for this clone: Other DNA variants within this sample encode the same CDR3. The gene calls are TRBV27 and TRBJ1-5, with unresolved D. The germline V gene has CDR1 MNHEY and CDR2 SMNVEV (reference sequence). The V gene lost 5 bases and the J gene lost 0 bases, with 11 bases spanning the gap. The CDR3 consists of 15 residues. Written as DNA, the CDR3 is TGTGCCAGCAGTCCCCGTGGATATAGCAATCAGCCCCAGCATTTT. Translation gives CASSPRGYSNQPQHF.

The chain carries TRBV25-1 and TRBJ1-2; possibly TRBD1 for D (6 bases). Trimming removed 7 bases from V and 8 bases from J, with 17 bases in between. This CDR3 spans 13 amino acids. Germline V gene sequence: CDR1 MGHDK, CDR2 SYGVNS. This chain's CDR3 is CASTSTGAWGYTF. The CDR3 nucleotides read TGTGCCAGCACCTCAACGGGGGCTTGGGGCTACACCTTC.